The T cell receptor (beta chain) described here comes from a study of tumor-infiltrating lymphocytes in localized non-small cell lung cancer. Using immunoSEQ multiplex PCR, the repertoire was profiled, and TCRdb retains in-frame clones only, with some absent. The sample has around 12,000 clones, 66% seen once. The CDR3 has 15 amino acids. CDR1 and CDR2 (germline): KGHSH, LQKENI. V dropped 1 base and J dropped 2 bases, with 11 bases sitting between them. Sequenced: lung tumor tissue. The receptor's source is a human donor with non-small cell lung cancer. This chain uses TRBV18 with TRBJ1-1; a possible D gene is TRBD1 (6 bases). CDR3 bases: TGTGCCAGCTCACCACGAGGAGGGGGTAACACTGAAGCTTTCTTT. Translated: CASSPRGGGNTEAFF.